The rows below give T cell receptor beta chains drawn from one sample of a study of PD-L1 blockade in urothelial cancer. Profiled with immunoSEQ multiplex PCR; TCRdb holds only in-frame clones, not every one. Here the sample spans about 40,000 clones, roughly 82% being singletons. The sample was PBMCs, taken around atezolizumab (anti-PD-L1) treatment. These receptors were collected from a man in his forties with urothelial cancer. Each CDR3 is given with its conserved first and last residue. D genes are given only for firm matches. Clone size is stated in some rows and not others, as once, few, many or a class when expanded.

>.|TRBV4-2|.|TRBJ2-2
CASSPTPGDTGELFF
TGTGCCAGCAGCCCCACCCCCGGGGACACCGGGGAGCTGTTTTTT
>.|TRBV7-3|.|TRBJ2-3
CASSSPTVTDTQYF
TGTGCCAGCAGCTCTCCGACTGTCACAGATACGCAGTATTTT
>.|TRBV4-3|.|TRBJ1-2
CASSQARGAANYGYTF
TGCGCCAGCAGCCAAGCACGCGGGGCAGCTAACTATGGCTACACCTTC
>.|TRBV10-3|.|TRBJ1-1
CAISDAGWETFF
TGTGCCATCAGTGATGCAGGGTGGGAAACTTTCTTT
>.|TRBV4-3|TRBD2|TRBJ2-1
CASSQQLAGADEQFF
TGCGCCAGCAGCCAACAACTAGCGGGAGCAGATGAGCAGTTCTTC
>.|TRBV27|TRBD2|TRBJ2-5
CASKGTSGRAVETQYF
TGTGCCAGCAAGGGGACTAGCGGGAGGGCAGTAGAGACCCAGTACTTC
>medium-sized|TRBV7-2|TRBD1|TRBJ2-2
CASSYDRGNGELFF
TGTGCCAGCAGCTACGACAGGGGGAACGGGGAGCTGTTTTTT
>.|TRBV28|.|TRBJ1-2
CASSRQGLNYGYTF
TGTGCCAGCAGTCGCCAGGGTCTTAACTATGGCTACACCTTC
>.|TRBV28|.|TRBJ2-2
CASTEGGTNTGELFF
TGTGCCAGCACCGAAGGCGGCACGAACACCGGGGAGCTGTTTTTT
>.|TRBV11-3|TRBD2|TRBJ2-1
CASSLQPGTSGRDYNEQFF
TGTGCCAGCAGCTTACAGCCCGGGACTAGCGGGAGGGATTACAATGAGCAGTTCTTC
>.|TRBV6-1|TRBD1|TRBJ2-6
CASRQQGIGANVLTF
TGTGCCAGCAGGCAACAGGGGATTGGGGCCAACGTCCTGACTTTC
>.|TRBV9|.|TRBJ2-2
CASSVGKQTNTGELFF
TGTGCCAGCAGCGTAGGAAAGCAAACTAACACCGGGGAGCTGTTTTTT
>.|TRBV29-1|.|TRBJ1-5
CSVGSQPQHF
TGCAGCGTTGGGAGTCAGCCCCAGCATTTT
>.|TRBV19|TRBD1|TRBJ2-4
CASSIEGQIQYF
TGTGCCAGTAGTATAGAGGGACAGATTCAGTACTTC
>.|TRBV7-8|.|TRBJ1-5
CASSLTAIPNQPQHF
TGTGCCAGCAGCTTGACAGCCATACCCAATCAGCCCCAGCATTTT
>.|TRBV7-2|.|TRBJ2-7
CASSLVQYEQYF
TGTGCCAGCAGCTTAGTTCAATACGAGCAGTACTTC
>few|TRBV4-1|.|TRBJ1-5
CASSQPGLRGNQPQHF
TGCGCCAGCAGCCAACCAGGGCTCCGGGGCAATCAGCCCCAGCATTTT
>.|TRBV4-1|TRBD1|TRBJ2-7
CASSQDRGTGAHEQYF
TGCGCCAGCAGCCAAGATAGGGGGACAGGGGCCCACGAGCAGTACTTC